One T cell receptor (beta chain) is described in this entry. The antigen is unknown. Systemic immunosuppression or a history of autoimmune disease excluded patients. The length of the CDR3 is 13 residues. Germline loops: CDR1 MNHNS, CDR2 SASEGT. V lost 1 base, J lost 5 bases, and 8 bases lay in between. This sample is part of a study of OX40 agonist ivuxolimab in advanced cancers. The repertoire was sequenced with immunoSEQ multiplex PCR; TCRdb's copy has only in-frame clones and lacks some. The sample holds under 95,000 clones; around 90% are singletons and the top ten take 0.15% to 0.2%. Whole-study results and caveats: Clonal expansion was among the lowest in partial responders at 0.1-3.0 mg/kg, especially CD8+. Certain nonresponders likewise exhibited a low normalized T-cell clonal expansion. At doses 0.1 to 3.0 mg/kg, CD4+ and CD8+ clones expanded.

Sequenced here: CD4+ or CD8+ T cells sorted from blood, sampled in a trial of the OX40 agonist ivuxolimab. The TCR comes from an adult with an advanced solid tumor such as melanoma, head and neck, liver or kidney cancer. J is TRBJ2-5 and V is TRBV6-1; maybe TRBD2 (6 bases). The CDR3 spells CASSEGLAETQYF. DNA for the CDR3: TGTGCCAGCAGTGAAGGCCTAGCGGAGACCCAGTACTTC.